This entry features one T cell receptor beta chain sequence. The clone's antigen remains unknown. No quality values exist for individual bases; no much larger clone is one base distant. The immunoSEQ Assay, a bias-controlled multiplex PCR, was used to amplify TCRbeta CDR3 regions from genomic DNA. For the original study's pipeline: Within the assay, amplification of reference gene primers was used to estimate how many nucleated cells each sample contained. To quantify the absolute abundance of each unique TCRbeta CDR3 rearrangement, sequence reads were collapsed and filtered. For each sample, productive Simpson clonality was calculated as the square root of Simpson's diversity index across productive rearrangements. TCRdb mirrors the immuneACCESS table, restricted to in-frame sequences. Some clones are absent from its copies; in checked studies, under half trace to an unresolved V gene, and the reason for the others is unknown. V and J calls and clone size are those listed in that table; D and trimming were worked out from the DNA. This sample comprises approximately 140,000 clones, roughly 87% of them detected only once. The top ten constitute roughly 4% of the sample.

Participants in the prospective study were enrolled through a virtual design, were aged about 18 to 90 years, and lived in roughly 24 United States geographic areas. In the prospective study, participants were assigned to cohorts based on the clinical history participants reported in a screening survey and a study questionnaire. A participant counted as exposed if, within 2 weeks of entering the study, that participant had been in contact with someone who had a PCR-confirmed or clinician-diagnosed COVID-19 case. Each participant in the prospective study had whole blood, serum and a nasopharyngeal or oropharyngeal swab collected by mobile phlebotomists. Participants in the prospective study had the option to provide additional blood draws and questionnaires over a roughly 2-month period. Prospective study blood samples were shipped either frozen or at room temperature before DNA extraction. These data belong to a study of blood T cell repertoires in COVID-19 (dated by TCRdb to about 2020). Background on the whole study: Samples from collaborators originated in the United States, Italy and Spain and spanned both the acute and convalescent phases of COVID-19. Where HLA class I and class II types were available, the types were taken from metadata supplied by the sample provider, not from assay-based typing. Subjects who had been exposed to COVID-19, were actively infected with it, or had recovered from it provided the deeply sampled blood TCRbeta repertoires that made up the dataset. Samples were obtained from the ongoing ImmuneRACE study (first 160 participants) and from over 1,000 subjects provided by 6 global collaborators. Sample metadata almost always included a de-identified subject ID, COVID-19 status, age in years and sex. The repertoires were made available in a free public database intended to serve as a resource for research on the immune response to SARS-CoV-2. The prospective study material was composed of cDNA or gDNA derived from T cells, B-cell-depleted T cells, or PBMCs.

The cysteine opens and the phenylalanine closes a CDR3 of 14 amino acids. Of the read, only the CDR3 DNA is kept; its 42 bases are in frame from base 1. A distance of 13 bases separates the germline ends of V and J, which lose 1 base and 9 bases respectively. Looking up the germline V gene yields CDR1 SGHVS and CDR2 FQNEAQ. The research as a whole found: The quantity of clinical and demographic metadata differed by source and by participant and was supplied without curation.

Specimen: PBMCs or T cells enriched from blood (not recorded which). This chain is built from TRBV7-8 and TRBJ1-5, with a weak D call of TRBD1 (6 bases match). The clonotype was recovered from a middle-aged woman who had been exposed to COVID-19. The CDR3 is CASSLDTGLRPQHF. The DNA sequence reads TGTGCCAGCAGCTTAGATACAGGGCTTCGGCCCCAGCATTTT.